Each of the 11 T cell receptor beta chains below was sequenced from the same sample in a study of control samples from healthy donors and cancer patients. Libraries were prepared by immunoSEQ multiplex PCR; TCRdb keeps only in-frame clonotypes and omits some of them. The profile shows roughly 50,000 clones, around 94% of them singletons. The source material was blood. All receptors come from a man aged 25-45 years in good health.

This clone was seen just once. The rearrangement joins TRBV29-1 to TRBJ2-5; 11 positions match TRBD2. The CDR3 totals 16 residues. Germline CDR1 reads SQVTM; CDR2 reads ANQGSEA. V was pared by 1 base and J by 4 bases, with 8 bases of the junction left unmatched. The CDR3 region has the DNA TGCAGCGTTGAAGTACTAGCGGGGGTTTCGGGAGAGACCCAGTACTTC. Amino acid sequence: CSVEVLAGVSGETQYF.

This chain uses TRBV30 with TRBJ1-1; weak D call: TRBD1 (5 bases). Trimming stripped 5 bases from V and 4 bases from J, with 14 bases between. CDR3 size: 13 residues. Germline V gives CDR1 GTSNPN, CDR2 SVGIG (reference sequence). The CDR3 is CAWRTSGGTEAFF. The CDR3 DNA reads as TGTGCCTGGCGGACTTCTGGGGGCACTGAAGCTTTCTTT.

The chain links TRBV18 to TRBJ2-7, with D tentatively TRBD2 (5 bases). Germline lookup yields CDR1 KGHSH and CDR2 LQKENI. The CDR3 is 14 residues long. Trimming removed 3 bases at V and 2 bases at J, with 11 bases between. The CDR3 region has the DNA TGTGCCAGCTCACCGGGAAGCGGAACCTACGAGCAGTACTTC. Encoded protein: CASSPGSGTYEQYF.

The chain employs TRBV19 and TRBJ1-4; D gene uncertain. Germline CDR1 reads LNHDA; CDR2 reads SQIVND (reference sequence). Between the trimmed V and J ends, which lost 10 bases and 7 bases, there was a span of 22 bases. The CDR3 contains 15 residues. DNA of the CDR3: TGTGCCACCCGATCTGGACCGACGACCATTGAAAAACTGTTTTTT. Its translation is CATRSGPTTIEKLFF.

The gene calls are TRBV30 and TRBJ2-1, with 14 positions matching TRBD2. Germline V gives CDR1 GTSNPN, CDR2 SVGIG (reference sequence). The CDR3 loop spans 15 amino acids. J lost 4 bases, V lost 7 bases, and 6 bases had no gene match. The CDR3 loop is CASGLAGVSYNEQFF. Written as DNA, the CDR3 is TGTGCCTCGGGACTAGCGGGAGTTTCATACAATGAGCAGTTCTTC.

This chain joins TRBV15 and TRBJ1-4; D is uncertain. The CDR3 extends over 12 amino acids. The V gene lost 5 bases and the J gene lost 7 bases, with 8 bases spanning the gap. The V gene's germline CDR1 is LNHNV and CDR2 YYDKDF (reference sequence). The CDR3 spells CATSRWGEKLFF. The CDR3 coding sequence is TGTGCCACCAGCCGTTGGGGTGAAAAACTGTTTTTT.

The V gene is TRBV25-1, the J gene TRBJ1-1, with TRBD1 matching 8 bases. Germline CDR1 is MGHDK and CDR2 is SYGVNS. The junction had 7 bases not matched to a gene; V was cut back by 0 bases and J by 1 base. This CDR3 has 17 residues. The CDR3 nucleotides are TGTGCCAGCAGTGAATATAGGTCCCAGGGGGCGAACACTGAAGCTTTCTTT. Translated, it gives CASSEYRSQGANTEAFF.

V and J are TRBV2 and TRBJ1-2; 8 positions match TRBD1. V was clipped by 3 bases and J by 8 bases; unmatched bases: 8. The CDR3 sequence is 14 residues long. CDR1 is SNHLY, CDR2 FYNNEI, per germline. The CDR3 bases are TGTGCCAGCAGTGAGGGACAGGCGGAGAGGGGCTACACCTTC. This codes for CASSEGQAERGYTF.

V is TRBV27 and J is TRBJ1-1; D is unclear. CDR1 is MNHEY and CDR2 is SMNVEV in the germline V gene (reference sequence). This CDR3 region has 14 residues. Trimming took off 3 bases at V and 1 base at J, with 9 bases between the two ends. The chain's CDR3 is CASSFWAGNTEAFF. For the CDR3, the DNA is TGTGCCAGCAGTTTTTGGGCAGGGAACACTGAAGCTTTCTTT.

The chain employs TRBV19 and TRBJ2-7, with 7 bases fitting TRBD1. Trimming removed 8 bases from V and 0 bases from J; junction bases left unmatched: 4. The CDR3 has 13 residues. From germline, CDR1 is LNHDA and CDR2 SQIVND (reference sequence). The CDR3 sequence is CASSQGRSYEQYF. DNA of the CDR3: TGTGCCAGTTCACAGGGGCGCTCCTACGAGCAGTACTTC.

J is TRBJ1-1 and V is TRBV11-3; a possible D gene is TRBD1 (6 bases). Trimming took off 8 bases at V and 0 bases at J, with 19 bases between the two ends. This CDR3 has 16 residues. Germline lookup yields CDR1 SGHNT and CDR2 YENEEA. CDR3 in DNA: TGTGCCAGCGTCCCCCTAAGCAGGACAGTGAACACTGAAGCTTTCTTT. This translates into CASVPLSRTVNTEAFF.